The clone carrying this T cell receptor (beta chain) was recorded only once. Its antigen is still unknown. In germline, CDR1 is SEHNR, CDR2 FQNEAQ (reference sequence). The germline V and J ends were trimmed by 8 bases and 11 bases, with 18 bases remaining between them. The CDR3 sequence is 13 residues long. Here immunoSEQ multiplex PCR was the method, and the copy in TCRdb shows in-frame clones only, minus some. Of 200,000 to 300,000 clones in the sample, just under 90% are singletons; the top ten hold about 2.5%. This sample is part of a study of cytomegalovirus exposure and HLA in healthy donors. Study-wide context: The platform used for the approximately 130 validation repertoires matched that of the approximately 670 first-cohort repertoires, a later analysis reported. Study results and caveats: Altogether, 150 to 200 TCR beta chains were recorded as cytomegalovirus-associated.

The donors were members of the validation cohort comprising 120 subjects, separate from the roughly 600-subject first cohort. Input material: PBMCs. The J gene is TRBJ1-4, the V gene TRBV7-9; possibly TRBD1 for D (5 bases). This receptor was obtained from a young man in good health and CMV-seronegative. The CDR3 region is CASVVQGKGKLFF. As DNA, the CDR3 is TGTGCCAGCGTGGTGCAGGGCAAGGGGAAACTGTTTTTT. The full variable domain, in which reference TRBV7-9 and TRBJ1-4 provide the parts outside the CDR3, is DTGVSQNPRHKITKRGQNVTFRCDPISEHNRLYWYRQTLGQGPEFLTYFQNEAQLEKSRLLSDRFSAERPKGSFSTLEIQRTEQGDSAMYLCASVVQGKGKLFFGSGTQLSVL.